This T cell receptor beta chain was captured by sequencing in a study of blood T cell repertoires in COVID-19. Study at large: The analysed material was cDNA or gDNA that came from T cells, B-cell-depleted T cells, or PBMCs.

The ends were cut back, 1 base at V and 1 base at J, with 7 bases in the middle. This CDR3 has 14 residues. Germline CDR1 and CDR2: LGHDT and YNNKEL (reference sequence). Source study methods: For nucleated cells, counts were estimated from reference gene primer amplification. Clones were read by immunoSEQ multiplex PCR, and TCRdb kept only the in-frame ones, dropping some. That table is the source of V, J and clone size, and D and trimming were worked out from the DNA. The data contain about 46,000 clones, over 75% of them singletons. The chain carries TRBV3-1 (or the pseudogene TRBV3-2) and TRBJ1-1; no clear D gene. This sequence was found in a human donor in a cohort sampled during active COVID-19. The donor label of this sample is uncertain. Sequenced sample: peripheral blood. CDR3 in DNA: TGTGCCAGCAGCCAAGGACATAGGAACACTGAAGCTTTCTTT. Residues: CASSQGHRNTEAFF.